The 8 T cell receptor beta chains below come from one sample, sequenced in a study of blood T cell repertoires in COVID-19. Libraries were prepared by immunoSEQ multiplex PCR; TCRdb keeps only in-frame clonotypes and omits some of them. The table shows about 60,000 clones, with 80% to 95% occurring only once. The sample consisted of peripheral blood. Source of these receptors: a human donor with active COVID-19. The donor label of this sample is uncertain.

CDR3 loop: CASRQNRGRHEQYV. Here the CDR3 DNA reads TGTGCCAGCAGACAGAACAGGGGGCGACACGAGCAGTACGTC. The chain recombines TRBV6-5 with TRBJ2-7, with 9 bases that match TRBD1. V shed 6 bases and J 5 bases; nucleotides not matched to a gene: 8. Per the germline V gene, CDR1 is MNHEY and CDR2 is SVGAGI. This CDR3 region has 14 residues.

V and J are TRBV5-1 and TRBJ2-7; a weak D match, TRBD1 (6 bases). The CDR3 has 13 amino acids. Germline-derived CDR1 and CDR2 are SGHRS and YFSETQ. V shed 7 bases and J shed 5 bases, with 16 bases lying between them. This chain's CDR3 is CASAEGVGHEQYF. CDR3 in DNA: TGCGCCAGCGCCGAGGGGGTCGGGCACGAGCAGTACTTC.

The J gene is TRBJ2-2, the V gene TRBV4-2; 15 nucleotides agree with TRBD2. This CDR3 has 17 amino acids. After removal of 3 bases from V and 6 bases from J, the junction contained 5 bases not matched to a gene. Per the germline V gene, CDR1 is LGHNA and CDR2 is YNFKEQ. CDR3 region: CASSQTGLAGGPGELFF. As DNA, the CDR3 is TGTGCCAGCAGCCAGACGGGACTAGCGGGGGGTCCCGGGGAGCTGTTTTTT.

V and J are TRBV5-1 and TRBJ2-3; 10 bases agree with TRBD1. With V trimmed by 3 bases and J by 2 bases, 6 bases remained unmatched. Looked up from germline, CDR1 is SGHRS and CDR2 is YFSETQ. CDR3 length: 16 amino acids. This CDR3 reads CASSSPGTGATDTQYF. In nucleotides, the CDR3 is TGCGCCAGCAGCTCCCCCGGGACAGGGGCCACAGATACGCAGTATTTT.

In nucleotides, the CDR3 is TGTGCCAGTACGCTAAGGCGGGGGAGCAATCAGCCCCAGCATTTT. Translation: CASTLRRGSNQPQHF. J is TRBJ1-5 and V is TRBV19, with D maybe TRBD1 (5 bases). This CDR3 spans 15 amino acids. CDR1 LNHDA and CDR2 SQIVND come from the germline V gene (reference sequence). V lost 7 bases and J lost 1, with 14 bases in between.

The J gene is TRBJ2-7, the V gene TRBV7-2, with D possibly TRBD1 on 5 matching bases. Per germline, CDR1 SGHTA and CDR2 FQGNSA. This CDR3 region has 15 residues. V lost 0 bases and J lost 0, with 9 bases in between. The chain's CDR3 is CASSLADGHSYEQYV. The CDR3 bases are TGTGCCAGCAGCTTAGCGGATGGACACTCCTACGAGCAGTACGTC.

The V call is TRBV27, the J call TRBJ1-5; unclear D gene. Looked up from germline, CDR1 is MNHEY and CDR2 is SMNVEV (reference sequence). V was clipped by 0 bases and J by 2 bases, with 11 bases between them. This CDR3 comprises 16 residues. In nucleotides, the CDR3 is TGTGCCAGCAGTTTATCGCACTCAGCGGGCAATCAGCCCCAGCATTTT. Translating it yields CASSLSHSAGNQPQHF.

This chain joins TRBV19 and TRBJ2-5; 8 bases align to TRBD2. The junction had 8 bases not matched to a gene; V was cut back by 4 bases and J by 4 bases. CDR1 is LNHDA, CDR2 SQIVND, per germline (reference sequence). The CDR3 runs to 15 residues. This chain's CDR3 is CASSSTGGWRETQYF. Here the CDR3 DNA reads TGTGCCAGTAGTAGTACGGGGGGGTGGAGAGAGACCCAGTACTTC.